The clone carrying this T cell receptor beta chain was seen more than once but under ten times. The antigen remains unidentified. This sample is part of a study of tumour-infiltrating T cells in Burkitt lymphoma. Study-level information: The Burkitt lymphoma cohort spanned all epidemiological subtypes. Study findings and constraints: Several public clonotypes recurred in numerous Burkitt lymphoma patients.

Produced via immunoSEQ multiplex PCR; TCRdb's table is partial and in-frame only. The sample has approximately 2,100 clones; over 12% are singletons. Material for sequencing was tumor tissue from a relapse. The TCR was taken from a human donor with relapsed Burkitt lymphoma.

The CDR3 nucleotides are TGTGCCAGCGGGGGTCAGATACAAGAGACCCAGTACTTC. Its translation is CASGGQIQETQYF. The J gene is TRBJ2-5, the V gene TRBV2, with D perhaps matching TRBD1 or TRBD2 (5 bases each). The CDR3 is made up of 13 amino acids. Germline lookup yields CDR1 SNHLY and CDR2 FYNNEI. V shed 8 bases and J shed 2 bases, with 12 bases lying between them.